A single sample is the source of the 32 T cell receptor beta chains below, sequenced in a study of cytomegalovirus exposure and HLA in healthy donors (dated by TCRdb to 2015 to 2018). The method was the immunoSEQ multiplex PCR assay. This immuneACCESS table, as held by TCRdb, lists in-frame sequences with V and J called but not all clones. Of the missing ones, under half trace to an unresolved V gene in checked studies; the others have no known cause. For this sample the table gives about 73,000 clones, of which 85% to 95% were detected only once. The ten largest clones represent over 3% of the sample. Specimen: PBMCs. Receptor source: a man between 18 and 35 years old in good health and CMV-seronegative.

This clone has a handful of counts. The chain has TRBV6-1 and TRBJ1-5; no definite D call. V dropped 11 bases and J dropped 6 bases, with 11 bases sitting between them. The CDR3 loop spans 11 amino acids. The germline gives CDR1 MNHNS, CDR2 SASEGT. The CDR3 protein is CAAGTGQPQHF. CDR3 nucleotide sequence: TGTGCCGCGGGAACCGGTCAGCCCCAGCATTTT.

V usage is TRBV6-5 and J usage is TRBJ2-3; possibly TRBD1 for D (5 bases). Germline V gene data show CDR1 as MNHEY and CDR2 as SVGAGI. CDR3 length equals 14 residues. The germline V and J ends were trimmed by 6 bases and 0 bases, with 10 bases remaining between them. For the CDR3, the DNA is TGTGCCAGCAGGGGATCAGGGAGCACAGATACGCAGTATTTT. Protein: CASRGSGSTDTQYF.

This clone was counted a single time. J is TRBJ2-5 and V is TRBV19, with 9 bases that match TRBD2. J gave up 9 bases and V 2 bases, and 10 bases lay outside the gene matches. This CDR3 is 15 amino acids long. Looked up from germline, CDR1 is LNHDA and CDR2 is SQIVND (reference sequence). CDR3 protein: CASSIQASGEAPQYF. The CDR3, as DNA: TGTGCCAGTAGTATACAGGCTAGCGGGGAGGCCCCCCAGTACTTC.

The chain employs TRBV27 and TRBJ2-1; 8 bases fit TRBD1. Germline trimming cut 5 bases from V and 1 base from J; bases unmatched to any gene: 4. CDR3 length: 15 residues. Germline assignment: CDR1 MNHEY and CDR2 SMNVEV (reference sequence). CDR3 residues: CASSHGTGSYNEQFF. CDR3 sequence (DNA): TGTGCCAGCAGTCATGGGACAGGTTCCTACAATGAGCAGTTCTTC.

This clone was seen just once. The CDR3 here is CASSRTSGGVETQYF. The CDR3, as DNA: TGTGCCAGCAGCCGAACTTCAGGGGGTGTAGAGACCCAGTACTTC. The chain combines TRBV7-2 with TRBJ2-5, with 7 bases matching TRBD1. Germline CDR1 and CDR2: SGHTA and FQGNSA. Trimming cost V 5 bases and J 4 bases; bases outside gene matches: 10. This CDR3 has 15 residues.

This sequence joins TRBV27 and TRBJ1-2; 7 nucleotides align to TRBD1. This CDR3 contains 14 residues. The V gene end was trimmed by 1 base and the J gene end by 8 bases; junction bases not matched to a gene: 7. Germline V lookup: CDR1 MNHEY, CDR2 SMNVEV (reference sequence). The chain's CDR3 is CASSLYAGGYGYTF. The CDR3 DNA reads as TGTGCCAGCAGTTTATACGCAGGGGGATACGGCTACACCTTC.

The CDR3 reads CASSLKGQGAANPYGYTF. CDR3 DNA: TGCGCCAGCAGCTTGAAAGGACAGGGGGCCGCTAACCCCTATGGCTACACCTTC. The chain combines TRBV5-1 with TRBJ1-2; 11 bases fit TRBD1. The V and J ends lost 1 base and 4 bases, in that order; junction bases with no gene match: 12. The CDR3 sequence is 18 residues long. Germline CDR1 and CDR2: SGHRS and YFSETQ. The whole variable domain, filled in from reference TRBV5-1 and TRBJ1-2, reads KAGVTQTPRYLIKTRGQQVTLSCSPISGHRSVSWYQQTPGQGLQFLFEYFSETQRNKGNFPGRFSGRQFSNSRSEMNVSTLELGDSALYLCASSLKGQGAANPYGYTFGSGTRLTVV.

The V and J genes are TRBV15 and TRBJ2-1, with TRBD2 identical over 9 bases. Trimming cost V 3 bases and J 7 bases; bases outside gene matches: 7. The CDR3 extends over 15 amino acids. CDR1 LNHNV and CDR2 YYDKDF come from the germline V gene (reference sequence). CDR3 sequence: CATSRKRGVRNEQFF. For the CDR3, the DNA is TGTGCCACCAGCAGGAAGCGGGGGGTGAGGAATGAGCAGTTCTTC.

This sequence joins TRBV30 and TRBJ1-2, with D unresolved. V gave up 4 bases and J gave up 3 bases, with 12 bases separating them. Per the germline V gene, CDR1 is GTSNPN and CDR2 is SVGIG (reference sequence). The CDR3 is made up of 13 amino acids. The DNA for the CDR3 is TGTGCCTGGAATTCCGTCGGGGACTATGGCTACACCTTC. Translating gives CAWNSVGDYGYTF.

The V gene is TRBV19, the J gene TRBJ1-1, with TRBD1 matching 10 bases. This CDR3 comprises 14 residues. Germline CDR1 LNHDA, CDR2 SQIVND (reference sequence). Losses at the gene ends were 3 bases for V and 5 bases for J; bases not matched to a gene: 3. The CDR3 is CASSMGQGNTEAFF. The CDR3 bases are TGTGCCAGTAGTATGGGACAGGGGAATACTGAAGCTTTCTTT. Full variable domain (missing parts from reference TRBV19 and TRBJ1-1): DGGITQSPKYLFRKEGQNVTLSCEQNLNHDAMYWYRQDPGQGLRLIYYSQIVNDFQKGDIAEGYSVSREKKESFPLTVTSAQKNPTAFYLCASSMGQGNTEAFFGQGTRLTVV.

J is TRBJ1-5 and V is TRBV28, with 7 bases fitting TRBD1. The CDR3 extends over 15 amino acids. Germline V gives CDR1 MDHEN, CDR2 SYDVKM. V gave up 6 bases and J gave up 6 bases; unmatched junction bases: 11. For the CDR3, the DNA is TGTGCCAGCAGCCTCACAGGGGTTCAAAGTCAGCCCCAGCATTTT. This encodes CASSLTGVQSQPQHF.

This chain joins TRBV15 and TRBJ1-1; D not resolved. The CDR3 is 15 residues long. Trimming took off 0 bases at V and 4 bases at J, with 12 bases between the two ends. Germline V gives CDR1 LNHNV, CDR2 YYDKDF (reference sequence). The CDR3 DNA reads as TGTGCCACCAGCAGAGATAGAGTACCCGGCACTGAAGCTTTCTTT. Its protein product is CATSRDRVPGTEAFF. Full variable domain (outside the CDR3, taken from reference TRBV15 and TRBJ1-1): DAMVIQNPRYQVTQFGKPVTLSCSQTLNHNVMYWYQQKSSQAPKLLFHYYDKDFNNEADTPDNFQSRRPNTSFCFLDIRSPGLGDTAMYLCATSRDRVPGTEAFFGQGTRLTVV.

This clone occurred once. The V gene is TRBV11-2, the J gene TRBJ1-2, with D tentatively TRBD1 (6 bases). The ends were cut back, 5 bases at V and 4 bases at J, with 14 bases in the middle. Germline V gene data show CDR1 as SGHAT and CDR2 as FQNNGV. This CDR3 is 14 amino acids long. The CDR3 is CASSPRGGGYGYTF. CDR3 DNA sequence: TGTGCCAGCAGCCCGAGGGGGGGAGGCTATGGCTACACCTTC.

The chain joins TRBV6-6 to TRBJ2-7; 7 bases are a match to TRBD1. Germline V gene lookup returns CDR1 MNHNY and CDR2 SVGAGI (reference sequence). V shed 4 bases, J shed 0 bases, and the junction held 6 bases outside the gene matches. This CDR3 has 15 residues. CDR3 protein: CASSFWTGSSYEQYF. CDR3 nucleotides: TGTGCCAGCAGTTTCTGGACAGGAAGCTCCTACGAGCAGTACTTC.

The chain couples TRBV7-6 to TRBJ2-7; 8 nucleotides align to TRBD1. Germline trimming cut 1 base from V and 3 bases from J; bases unmatched to any gene: 5. Germline CDR1 is SGHVS and CDR2 is FNYEAQ. The CDR3 is 15 residues long. The CDR3 DNA sequence: TGTGCCAGCAGCTTAGACAGGGGGACCCACTACGAGCAGTACTTC. The encoded protein is CASSLDRGTHYEQYF.

A remark on this clone: Other DNA sequences in the same sample also yield this CDR3. The gene calls are TRBV6-5 and TRBJ1-1; TRBD1 is a possible D gene (5 bases). This CDR3 spans 13 amino acids. The germline V and J ends were trimmed by 7 bases and 0 bases, with 9 bases remaining between them. Germline CDR1 reads MNHEY; CDR2 reads SVGAGI. CDR3 coding DNA: TGTGCCAGCACCAGGGCTATGAACACTGAAGCTTTCTTT. Translation gives CASTRAMNTEAFF.

This chain joins TRBV29-1 and TRBJ2-3; 10 bases are a match to TRBD1. CDR1 SQVTM and CDR2 ANQGSEA come from the germline V gene. The CDR3 is 14 amino acids. With 6 bases clipped from V and 4 bases from J, the junction kept 7 bases outside the gene matches. In DNA form, the CDR3 reads TGCAGCGTATCCGGGACAGGGGCTGCAGATACGCAGTATTTT. Translation gives CSVSGTGAADTQYF.

The rearrangement links TRBV27 to TRBJ1-6; D gene uncertain. The CDR3 covers 16 residues. The ends were cut back, 2 bases at V and 7 bases at J, with 15 bases in the middle. Germline V lookup: CDR1 MNHEY, CDR2 SMNVEV (reference sequence). The CDR3: CASSLRSAERNSPLHF. CDR3 DNA: TGTGCCAGCAGTTTACGATCTGCGGAAAGGAATTCACCCCTCCACTTT.

This clone was picked up one time. The chain combines TRBV6-1 with TRBJ2-1, with 12 nucleotides matching TRBD2. CDR1 and CDR2 from the germline V gene are MNHNS and SASEGT. The trim removed 2 bases at V and 7 bases at J, leaving 6 bases unmatched. The CDR3 covers 16 residues. In nucleotides, the CDR3 is TGTGCCAGCAGTGAATATGCGACTAGCGGGGGAAATGAGCAGTTCTTC. Amino acid sequence: CASSEYATSGGNEQFF.

The chain has TRBV28 and TRBJ2-7; perhaps TRBD1 as D (5 bases). CDR3 length: 13 amino acids. Germline V gives CDR1 MDHEN, CDR2 SYDVKM. Trimming stripped 5 bases from V and 3 bases from J, with 11 bases between. This CDR3 is CASSRGIGYEQYF. Written as DNA, the CDR3 is TGTGCCAGCAGTAGGGGAATTGGCTACGAGCAGTACTTC.

The chain combines TRBV27 with TRBJ2-5, with 15 positions matching TRBD2. V trimming: 5 bases; J trimming: 5 bases; junction bases outside the gene matches: 9. This CDR3 contains 17 residues. Germline CDR1 reads MNHEY; CDR2 reads SMNVEV (reference sequence). The CDR3 coding sequence is TGTGCCAGCAGTCTCGGGACTAGCGGGGGGATCGGGGAGACCCAGTACTTC. It codes for CASSLGTSGGIGETQYF.

The chain links TRBV6-1 to TRBJ1-1; no firm D call. The V and J ends lost 9 bases and 2 bases respectively, with 10 bases between them. In germline, CDR1 is MNHNS, CDR2 SASEGT. This CDR3 is built from 12 residues. For the CDR3, the DNA is TGTGCCAGTAAGAGGGAAAACACTGAAGCTTTCTTT. Its protein is CASKRENTEAFF.

The rearrangement uses TRBV9 and TRBJ1-4, with D tentatively TRBD1 (6 bases). The V and J ends lost 4 bases and 4 bases respectively, with 23 bases between them. This CDR3 has 18 amino acids. CDR1 is SGDLS and CDR2 is YYNGEE in the germline V gene. CDR3 in amino acids: CASSTRGRGGVNNEKLFF. The CDR3, as DNA: TGTGCCAGCAGCACCCGGGGCAGGGGCGGTGTTAATAATGAAAAACTGTTTTTT.

V gene TRBV6-5 combines with J gene TRBJ1-3, with a weak D call TRBD1 (6 bases). V gave up 2 bases and J gave up 0 bases, with 8 bases separating them. Germline V gene data show CDR1 as MNHEY and CDR2 as SVGAGI. CDR3 size: 15 residues. CDR3 sequence: CASSYQGHSGNTIYF. Written as DNA, the CDR3 is TGTGCCAGCAGTTACCAGGGGCACTCTGGAAACACCATATATTTT.

This chain connects TRBV19 to TRBJ2-3; 9 bases are shared with TRBD2. The CDR3 extends over 15 amino acids. Trimming cost V 6 bases and J 0 bases; bases outside gene matches: 4. Germline-derived CDR1 and CDR2 are LNHDA and SQIVND (reference sequence). The CDR3 loop reads CASRVSGGSTDTQYF. CDR3 bases: TGTGCCAGTAGAGTTAGCGGGGGAAGCACAGATACGCAGTATTTT.

This chain links TRBV5-1 with TRBJ1-6; TRBD1 agrees at 7 bases. The CDR3 sequence is 16 residues long. Germline CDR1 reads SGHRS; CDR2 reads YFSETQ. The V and J ends lost 4 bases and 0 bases, in that order; junction bases with no gene match: 4. The CDR3 reads CASSTQGSSYNSPLHF. The CDR3 coding sequence is TGCGCCAGCAGCACACAGGGGAGCTCCTATAATTCACCCCTCCACTTT.

The CDR3 reads CASSPVMGEESYGYTF. For the CDR3, the DNA is TGTGCCAGCAGTCCCGTGATGGGGGAGGAAAGCTATGGCTACACCTTC. V and J are TRBV7-9 and TRBJ1-2; TRBD1 is a possible D gene (5 bases). The CDR3 is made up of 16 amino acids. Trimming removed 6 bases at V and 4 bases at J, with 21 bases between. Per germline, CDR1 SEHNR and CDR2 FQNEAQ (reference sequence).

This rearrangement joins TRBV30 to TRBJ1-1; 7 bases are a match to TRBD1. Germline CDR1 is GTSNPN and CDR2 is SVGIG (reference sequence). The CDR3 length is 13 residues. The junction had 4 bases not matched to a gene; V was cut back by 5 bases and J by 1 base. CDR3 amino acids: CAWDGTENTEAFF. CDR3 nucleotide sequence: TGTGCCTGGGACGGGACAGAGAACACTGAAGCTTTCTTT.

The CDR3 bases are TGTGCCAGCAGCCCCACACCCGGGTGGAGAGATACGCAGTATTTT. Translating gives CASSPTPGWRDTQYF. This chain joins TRBV7-3 and TRBJ2-3, with D unresolved. Trimming shortened V by 5 bases and J by 5 bases, and 17 bases separated the two germline ends. The CDR3 has 15 amino acids. Germline loops: CDR1 SGHTA, CDR2 FQGTGA.

The J gene is TRBJ2-1, the V gene TRBV27; TRBD2 matches at 7 bases. CDR1 and CDR2 (germline): MNHEY, SMNVEV (reference sequence). The CDR3 runs to 18 residues. V gave up 3 bases and J gave up 4 bases; unmatched junction bases: 15. CDR3 sequence: CASSFGGGSGPLYNEQFF. The CDR3 DNA sequence: TGTGCCAGCAGTTTCGGCGGGGGTTCAGGGCCTCTATACAATGAGCAGTTCTTC.

This chain uses TRBV19 with TRBJ1-2; 12 nucleotides match TRBD1. The CDR3 contains 16 residues. Germline trimming cut 4 bases from V and 6 bases from J; bases unmatched to any gene: 9. Looked up from germline, CDR1 is LNHDA and CDR2 is SQIVND (reference sequence). The CDR3 DNA follows: TGTGCCAGTAGTAGCCGCCCGGGACAGGGGGCTGATGGCTACACCTTC. It codes for CASSSRPGQGADGYTF. The full variable domain, its missing parts supplied by reference TRBV19 and TRBJ1-2, is DGGITQSPKYLFRKEGQNVTLSCEQNLNHDAMYWYRQDPGQGLRLIYYSQIVNDFQKGDIAEGYSVSREKKESFPLTVTSAQKNPTAFYLCASSSRPGQGADGYTFGSGTRLTVV.

This chain uses TRBV29-1 with TRBJ1-2; the D gene is possibly TRBD1 (5 bases). CDR3 length: 12 amino acids. Germline CDR1 SQVTM, CDR2 ANQGSEA. V shed 7 bases and J shed 8 bases, with 17 bases lying between them. The CDR3 reads CSGTVGGEGYTF. The CDR3, as DNA: TGCAGCGGCACCGTGGGGGGAGAAGGCTACACCTTC.